A single sample gave rise to the 4 T cell receptor beta chains below, sequenced in a study of HIV-infected patients and healthy controls. MiXCR, applied by TCRdb to the 5' RACE reads, yields one record per CDR3 protein. The table shows around 62,000 distinct CDR3 sequences, with around 21% occurring only once. Sequenced material: CD4+ T cells from blood. All receptors derive from a human donor in good health.

The sample holds many counts of this clonotype. The rearrangement joins TRBV3-1 to TRBJ1-3; no reliable D call. V was shortened by 4 bases and J by 0 bases, with 4 bases between the two germline ends. Germline V gene sequence: CDR1 LGHDT, CDR2 YNNKEL (reference sequence). The CDR3 is 13 residues long. CDR3 amino acids: CASSRSSGNTIYF. The CDR3 DNA sequence: TGTGCCAGCAGCCGAAGCTCTGGAAACACCATATATTTT.

This clonotype appeared a few times. This chain links TRBV2 with TRBJ2-2, with 7 bases lining up with TRBD1. Germline V gene sequence: CDR1 SNHLY, CDR2 FYNNEI. The CDR3 loop spans 13 amino acids. V was clipped by 5 bases and J by 6 bases; unmatched bases: 3. The CDR3 DNA is TGTGCCAGCAGTTATACAGGGGCCGGGGAGCTGTTTTTT. It encodes CASSYTGAGELFF.

Ten or more counts support this clonotype. This sequence joins TRBV29-1 and TRBJ1-1; D is ambiguous. The CDR3 spans 15 residues. V lost 5 bases and J 4 bases, leaving 20 bases between the germline ends. Germline CDR1 is SQVTM and CDR2 is ANQGSEA. CDR3 amino acids: CSVSERRGGGTEAFF. For the CDR3, the DNA is TGCAGCGTTTCCGAAAGAAGAGGTGGCGGCACTGAAGCTTTCTTT. The variable domain in full, completed from reference TRBV29-1 and TRBJ1-1, reads SAVISQKPSRDICQRGTSLTIQCQVDSQVTMMFWYRQQPGQSLTLIATANQGSEATYESGFVIDKFPISRPNLTFSTLTVSNMSPEDSSIYLCSVSERRGGGTEAFFGQGTRLTVV.

This clonotype has a handful of counts. The chain links TRBV11-2 to TRBJ2-3; tentative D call: TRBD1 (5 bases). Germline V gene data show CDR1 as SGHAT and CDR2 as FQNNGV. V was trimmed by 2 bases and J by 9 bases, leaving 12 bases between them. CDR3 length: 13 amino acids. This CDR3 is CASSLQGVRTQYF. CDR3 nucleotides: TGTGCCAGCAGCTTACAGGGCGTCCGGACGCAGTATTTT.